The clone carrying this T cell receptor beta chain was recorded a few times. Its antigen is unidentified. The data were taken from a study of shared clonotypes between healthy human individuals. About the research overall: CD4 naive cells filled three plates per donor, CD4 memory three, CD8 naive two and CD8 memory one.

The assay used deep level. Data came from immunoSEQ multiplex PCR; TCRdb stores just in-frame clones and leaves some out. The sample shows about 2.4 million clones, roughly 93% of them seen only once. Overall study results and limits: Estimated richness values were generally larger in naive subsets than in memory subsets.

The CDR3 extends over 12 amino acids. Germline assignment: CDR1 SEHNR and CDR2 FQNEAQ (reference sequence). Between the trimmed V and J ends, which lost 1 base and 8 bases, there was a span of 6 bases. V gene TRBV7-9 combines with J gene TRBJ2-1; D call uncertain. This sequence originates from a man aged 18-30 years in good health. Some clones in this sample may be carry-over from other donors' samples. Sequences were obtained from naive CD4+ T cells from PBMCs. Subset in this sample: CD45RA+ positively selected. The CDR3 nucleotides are TGTGCCAGCAGCTTAGACGACGATGAGCAGTTCTTC. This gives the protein CASSLDDDEQFF.